The clone carrying this T cell receptor beta chain showed up many times. Its antigen remains unknown. The data belong to a study of regulatory T cells in long-lasting Graves disease. In the study overall: Persistence in Graves' disease denoted antithyroid drug use beyond 5 years alongside positive TSH receptor antibodies. Study results and limitations: Persistent disease was characterized by preferential usage of TRBV28, TRBJ1-2 and TRBJ2-5.

This CDR3 contains 13 residues. The V and J ends lost 6 bases and 1 base respectively, with 9 bases between them. Both iRepertoire HTBI primers and Arm-PCR of CDR3 regions were used to build the TCR beta libraries. TCRdb redid the calling of the multiplex PCR reads with MiXCR, one entry per CDR3 protein. The table has 250,000 to 300,000 distinct CDR3 sequences, around 21% seen once. Time point denoted: persistent/refractory GD, antithyroid drugs over 5 years with positive TRAb. RNA from PBMCs was the source of the TCR library. This chain joins TRBV12-3 or TRBV12-4 and TRBJ2-5; possible D gene TRBD1, 5 bases. This clonotype was obtained from a female donor with Graves disease. This material consisted of peripheral blood mononuclear cells (PBMCs), taken when the disease was refractory, from a patient treated with antithyroid drugs. As DNA, the CDR3 is TGTGCCAGCAGGACCGACAGCCAAGAGACCCAGTACTTC. It specifies CASRTDSQETQYF.